This T cell receptor beta chain stems from a study of T cell responses to AZD1222 COVID-19 vaccine. Germline V gives CDR1 SGHRS, CDR2 YFSETQ. V was shortened by 1 base and J by 6 bases, with 13 bases between the two germline ends. This CDR3 region has 15 residues. This table comes from immunoSEQ multiplex PCR, and its TCRdb copy is limited to in-frame clones, with some not included. The sample lists 25,000 to 35,000 clones; approximately 90% were seen once. The clonotype was recovered from an adult in good health. V gene TRBV5-1 combines with J gene TRBJ2-2; possibly TRBD1 for D (6 bases). Sequencing used peripheral blood, obtained on day 0 of AZD1222 vaccination. This CDR3 is CASSLSQGEAGELFF. The DNA for the CDR3 is TGCGCCAGCAGCTTGTCACAGGGAGAGGCCGGGGAGCTGTTTTTT. Together with reference TRBV5-1 and TRBJ2-2, the CDR3 gives the full variable domain: KAGVTQTPRYLIKTRGQQVTLSCSPISGHRSVSWYQQTPGQGLQFLFEYFSETQRNKGNFPGRFSGRQFSNSRSEMNVSTLELGDSALYLCASSLSQGEAGELFFGEGSRLTVL.